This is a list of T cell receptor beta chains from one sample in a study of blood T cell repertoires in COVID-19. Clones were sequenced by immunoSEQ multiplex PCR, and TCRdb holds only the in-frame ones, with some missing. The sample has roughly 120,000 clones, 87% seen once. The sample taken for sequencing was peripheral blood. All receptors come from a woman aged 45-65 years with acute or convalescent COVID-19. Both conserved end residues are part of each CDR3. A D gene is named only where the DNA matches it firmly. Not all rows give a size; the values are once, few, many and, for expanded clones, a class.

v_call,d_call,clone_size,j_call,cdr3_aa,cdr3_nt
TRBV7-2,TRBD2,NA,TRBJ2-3,CASSEGLAPATDTQYF,TGTGCCAGCAGCGAAGGACTAGCGCCCGCGACAGATACGCAGTATTTT
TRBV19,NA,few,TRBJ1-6,CASSMYELGSPLHF,TGTGCCAGTAGTATGTACGAGCTCGGGTCACCCCTCCACTTT
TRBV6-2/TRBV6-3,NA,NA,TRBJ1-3,CASSYSNPDSLLGTIYF,TGTGCCAGCAGTTACTCGAATCCGGACAGCTTGTTGGGCACCATATATTTT
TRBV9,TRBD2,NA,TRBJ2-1,CASSVSGTSGYNEQFF,TGTGCCAGCAGCGTCTCCGGGACTAGCGGGTACAATGAGCAGTTCTTC
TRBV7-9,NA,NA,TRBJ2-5,CASSPVPGLFQDQETQYF,TGTGCCAGCAGCCCCGTACCTGGCTTATTTCAGGACCAAGAGACCCAGTACTTC
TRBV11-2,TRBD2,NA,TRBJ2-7,CASSSILAGSYEQYF,TGTGCCAGCAGTTCTATACTAGCGGGGTCCTACGAGCAGTACTTC
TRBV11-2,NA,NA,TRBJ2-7,CASRHGTPLSYEQYF,TGTGCCAGCAGACACGGGACTCCCCTCTCCTACGAGCAGTACTTC
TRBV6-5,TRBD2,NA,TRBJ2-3,CASSYEAGGPTDTQYF,TGTGCCAGCAGTTACGAGGCGGGGGGGCCCACAGATACGCAGTATTTT
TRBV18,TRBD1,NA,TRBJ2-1,CASSPRQGAYNEQFF,TGTGCCAGCTCACCAAGACAGGGGGCCTACAATGAGCAGTTCTTC
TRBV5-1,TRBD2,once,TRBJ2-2,CASRRLAGESIHTGELFF,TGCGCCAGCAGGCGACTAGCGGGCGAATCAATTCACACCGGGGAGCTGTTTTTT
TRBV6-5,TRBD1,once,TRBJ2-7,CASSYLGQSSYEQYF,TGTGCCAGCAGTTACTTGGGACAGAGCTCCTACGAGCAGTACTTC
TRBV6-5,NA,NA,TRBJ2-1,CASSSLVNEQFF,TGTGCCAGCAGTTCTTTAGTCAATGAGCAGTTCTTC
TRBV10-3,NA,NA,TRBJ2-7,CATTGGREGAYEQYF,TGTGCCACGACAGGGGGGCGGGAGGGGGCCTACGAGCAGTACTTC
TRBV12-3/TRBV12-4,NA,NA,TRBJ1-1,CATGKGLETEAFF,TGTGCCACAGGGAAGGGGTTAGAGACTGAAGCTTTCTTT
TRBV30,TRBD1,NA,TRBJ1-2,CAWSLGGQGTNYGYTF,TGTGCCTGGAGCCTTGGGGGACAGGGGACTAACTATGGCTACACCTTC
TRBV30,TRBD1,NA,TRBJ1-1,CATHRRDRVGFF,TGTGCCACACACAGACGGGACAGGGTGGGTTTCTTT
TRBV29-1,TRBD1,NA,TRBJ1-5,CSVETGANQPQHF,TGCAGCGTCGAGACAGGGGCGAATCAGCCCCAGCATTTT
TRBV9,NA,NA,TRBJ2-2,CASSIRGRNTGELFF,TGTGCCAGCAGTATTAGGGGCAGAAACACCGGGGAGCTGTTTTTT
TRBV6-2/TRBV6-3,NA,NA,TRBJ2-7,CASSRTATYEQYF,TGTGCCAGCAGTAGGACAGCGACGTACGAGCAGTACTTC
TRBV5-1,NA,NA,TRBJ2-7,CASSLSRGGSYYEQYF,TGCGCCAGCAGCTTGTCGAGAGGAGGGTCCTACTACGAGCAGTACTTC
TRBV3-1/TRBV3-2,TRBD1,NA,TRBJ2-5,CASSQPADREYQETQYF,TGTGCCAGCAGCCAACCCGCGGACAGGGAGTACCAAGAGACCCAGTACTTC
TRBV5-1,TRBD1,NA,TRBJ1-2,CASSPARTGLGYTF,TGCGCCAGCAGCCCAGCTCGGACAGGGCTTGGCTACACCTTC
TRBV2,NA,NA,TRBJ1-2,CASSEAAWSSRGGYTF,TGTGCCAGCAGTGAAGCTGCATGGTCTAGCAGGGGAGGCTACACCTTC
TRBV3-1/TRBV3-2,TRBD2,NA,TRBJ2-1,CASSRGSSYNEQFF,TGTGCCAGCAGTCGCGGGAGCTCCTACAATGAGCAGTTCTTC
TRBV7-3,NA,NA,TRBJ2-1,CASSLTSGGTNEQFF,TGTGCCAGCAGCTTAACGTCGGGCGGGACCAATGAGCAGTTCTTC
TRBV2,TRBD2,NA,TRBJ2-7,CASSEQRGGPQYF,TGTGCCAGCAGTGAACAGCGGGGGGGACCGCAGTACTTC
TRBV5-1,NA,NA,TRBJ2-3,CASSLVGQTDTQYF,TGCGCCAGCAGCTTGGTCGGACAGACAGATACGCAGTATTTT
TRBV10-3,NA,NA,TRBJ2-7,CAITPGDLSYEQYF,TGTGCCATCACCCCCGGGGATCTATCCTACGAGCAGTACTTC
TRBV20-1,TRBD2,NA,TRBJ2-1,CSASSAGGSNEQFF,TGCAGTGCTAGTAGTGCGGGAGGCTCGAATGAGCAGTTCTTC
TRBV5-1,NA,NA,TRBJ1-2,CASSLDRDGYTF,TGCGCCAGCAGCTTGGACAGGGACGGCTACACCTTC
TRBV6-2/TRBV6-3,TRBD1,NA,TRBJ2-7,CASSLGQGSYEQYF,TGTGCCAGCAGCTTAGGACAGGGGTCCTACGAGCAGTACTTC
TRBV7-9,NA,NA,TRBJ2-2,CASSPIVGTTGFPGELFF,TGTGCCAGCAGCCCCATAGTGGGTACAACAGGGTTCCCCGGGGAGCTGTTTTTT
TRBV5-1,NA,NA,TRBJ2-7,CASSPVRQHSYEQYF,TGCGCCAGCAGCCCCGTTCGACAGCATTCCTACGAGCAGTACTTC
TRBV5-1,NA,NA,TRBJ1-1,CASSPEITGDTEAFF,TGCGCCAGCAGCCCGGAGATAACGGGTGACACTGAAGCTTTCTTT
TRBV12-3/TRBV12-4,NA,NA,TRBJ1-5,CASSFARQPQHF,TGTGCCAGCAGTTTTGCCAGACAGCCCCAGCATTTT
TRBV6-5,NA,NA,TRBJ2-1,CASSYLGDEQFF,TGTGCCAGCAGTTACTTGGGCGATGAGCAGTTCTTC
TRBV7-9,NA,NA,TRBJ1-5,CASSLGGSSNQPQHF,TGTGCCAGCAGCTTAGGAGGGAGTAGCAATCAGCCCCAGCATTTT
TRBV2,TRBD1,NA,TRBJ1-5,CASRGQISNQPQHF,TGTGCCAGCAGGGGACAGATTAGCAATCAGCCCCAGCATTTT
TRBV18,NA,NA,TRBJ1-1,CASSPPREYGTEAFF,TGTGCCAGCTCACCACCGCGGGAGTATGGGACTGAAGCTTTCTTT
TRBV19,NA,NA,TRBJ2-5,CASSMEGLRETQYF,TGTGCCAGTAGTATGGAGGGACTTCGAGAGACCCAGTACTTC
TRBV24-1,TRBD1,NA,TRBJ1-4,CATSDSRGRGEKLFF,TGTGCCACCAGTGATTCAAGGGGGCGAGGAGAAAAACTGTTTTTT
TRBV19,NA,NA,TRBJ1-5,CASSPIGARNQPQHF,TGTGCCAGTAGTCCGATTGGGGCCCGCAATCAGCCCCAGCATTTT
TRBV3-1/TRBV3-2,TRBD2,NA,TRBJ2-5,CASSQGSGPPQETQYF,TGTGCCAGCAGCCAAGGTAGCGGGCCCCCACAAGAGACCCAGTACTTC
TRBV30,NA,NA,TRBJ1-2,CAWNRIGLVYGYTF,TGTGCCTGGAACCGGATCGGACTTGTCTATGGCTACACCTTC
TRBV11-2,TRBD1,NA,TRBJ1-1,CASSLVAGGTEAFF,TGTGCCAGCAGCTTAGTTGCAGGGGGCACTGAAGCTTTCTTT
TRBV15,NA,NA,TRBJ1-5,CATSRVELNQPQHF,TGTGCCACCAGCAGAGTAGAGCTCAATCAGCCCCAGCATTTT
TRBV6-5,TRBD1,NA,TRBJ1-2,CASSRTGEYDYGYTF,TGTGCCAGCAGCCGAACAGGGGAGTACGACTATGGCTACACCTTC
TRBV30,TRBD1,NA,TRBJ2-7,CATGTAYEQYF,TGTGCGACCGGGACAGCCTACGAGCAGTACTTC
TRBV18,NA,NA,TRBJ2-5,CASSQTPDGAQYF,TGTGCCAGCTCACAAACTCCGGACGGGGCCCAGTACTTC
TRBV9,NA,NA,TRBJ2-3,CASSEQTFPTDTQYF,TGTGCCAGCAGCGAACAGACGTTCCCTACAGATACGCAGTATTTT
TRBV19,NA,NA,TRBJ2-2,CASTPGFGTGELFF,TGTGCCAGTACGCCGGGGTTTGGCACCGGGGAGCTGTTTTTT
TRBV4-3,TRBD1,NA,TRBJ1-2,CASSQDLAGGVYGYTF,TGCGCCAGCAGCCAAGATTTGGCAGGGGGAGTCTATGGCTACACCTTC
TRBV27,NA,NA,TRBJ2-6,CASTRGAGANVLTF,TGTGCCAGTACGAGAGGAGCTGGGGCCAACGTCCTGACTTTC
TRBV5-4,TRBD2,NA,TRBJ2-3,CASSFRLAGAGDTQYF,TGTGCCAGCAGCTTTAGACTAGCGGGAGCAGGCGATACGCAGTATTTT
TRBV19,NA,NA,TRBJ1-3,CATRGWVPGLGNTIYF,TGTGCCACCCGGGGGTGGGTCCCAGGCCTGGGAAACACCATATATTTT
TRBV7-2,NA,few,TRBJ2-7,CASSFVPYEQYF,TGTGCCAGCAGCTTCGTCCCCTACGAGCAGTACTTC